This T cell receptor beta chain derives from a study of shared clonotypes between healthy human individuals. Only in-frame clones appear in the TCRdb table, and some are missing; sequencing was by immunoSEQ multiplex PCR. Of roughly 2,500,000 clones in the sample, over 85% are singletons; the top ten hold roughly 0.39%. Germline trimming cut 6 bases from V and 2 bases from J; bases unmatched to any gene: 3. Germline V gene sequence: CDR1 SGHTA, CDR2 FQGTGA. CDR3 length equals 13 residues. On this clone: Other DNA sequences in the sample encode the same CDR3.

The sequencing input was naive CD4+ T cells from PBMCs. Subset described: CD45RA+ positively selected. The chain has TRBV7-3 and TRBJ2-5; TRBD1 matches at 7 bases. The TCR sequence derives from a man between 18 and 29 years old in good health. Some clones in this sample may be carry-over from other donors' samples. The CDR3 spells CASSRDRQETQYF. CDR3 in DNA: TGTGCCAGCAGTCGGGACAGACAAGAGACCCAGTACTTC.